The rows below give T cell receptor beta chains drawn from one sample of a study of technical replicates of blood from several donors. The protocol was immunoSEQ multiplex PCR, while the TCRdb copy is restricted to in-frame clones and leaves out a portion. This repertoire shows 55,000 to 80,000 clones, nearly 98% found once; its top ten account for approximately 0.2%. Sequencing used T cells isolated from PBMCs. The receptors originated from a human donor in good health. CDR3s include the opening cysteine and the closing phenylalanine or tryptophan. D genes are given only for firm matches. Clone size is given for some rows only: seen once, a few or many times, or a class if the clone is expanded.

d_call	clone_size	v_call	j_call	cdr3_nt	cdr3_aa
NA	NA	TRBV6-6	TRBJ2-1	TGTGCCAGTAAGGGAGCCACAGCTTCCTACAATGAGCAGTTCTTC	CASKGATASYNEQFF
TRBD1	NA	TRBV5-4	TRBJ1-5	TGTGCCAGCAGCCCGACAGGGGATGGTCAGCCCCAGCATTTT	CASSPTGDGQPQHF
NA	NA	TRBV5-4	TRBJ2-3	TGTGCCAGCAGCACTCCAGGGCCAGATACGCAGTATTTT	CASSTPGPDTQYF
TRBD1	NA	TRBV19	TRBJ2-3	TGTGCCAGTAGTAGGAATCGACAGGGGAGCACAGATACGCAGTATTTT	CASSRNRQGSTDTQYF
TRBD1	once	TRBV13	TRBJ1-1	TGTGCCAGCAGCATAACGGACAGGGCCACTGAAGCTTTCTTT	CASSITDRATEAFF
NA	NA	TRBV4-1	TRBJ2-7	TGCGCCAGCAGCCAAGATCCAGGGGTCGAGCAGTACTTC	CASSQDPGVEQYF
NA	NA	TRBV7-9	TRBJ1-1	TGTGCCAGCAGCCTCAGGGGTGATGAAGCTTTCTTT	CASSLRGDEAFF
TRBD2	NA	TRBV30	TRBJ2-7	TGTGCCTGGAGTGCACTAGCGGGCTACGAGCAGTACTTC	CAWSALAGYEQYF
NA	NA	TRBV27	TRBJ1-4	TGTGCCAGCAGTTTATCCAACCTAGCAACTAATGAAAAACTGTTTTTT	CASSLSNLATNEKLFF
NA	NA	TRBV7-2	TRBJ1-1	TGTGCCAGCGCGCAGGGGACACTCCGACGAACTGAAGCTTTCTTT	CASAQGTLRRTEAFF
NA	NA	TRBV6-1	TRBJ1-3	TGTGCCAGCAGTGACGGGGGGACTGGAAACACCATATATTTT	CASSDGGTGNTIYF
TRBD2	NA	TRBV30	TRBJ2-7	TGTGCCTGGGACCCGGGACTAGCGGGGCGCGAGCAGTACTTC	CAWDPGLAGREQYF
NA	NA	TRBV28	TRBJ1-2	TGTGCCAGCACGGTAGACATTGAAGACGGAGGCGGTATGAGTGGCTACACCTTC	CASTVDIEDGGGMSGYTF
NA	NA	TRBV4-1	TRBJ1-4	TGCGCCAGCAGCCAAGAGGGCAGGGGAACTGAAAAACTGTTTTTT	CASSQEGRGTEKLFF
TRBD2	NA	TRBV29-1	TRBJ2-7	TGCAGCGTTTACTCGGGACTAGCGGGCTCCTACGAGCAGTACTTC	CSVYSGLAGSYEQYF
TRBD2	NA	TRBV30	TRBJ2-2	TGTGCCTACAAAGCGGGAGGCACCGGGGAGCTGTTTTTT	CAYKAGGTGELFF
NA	once	TRBV10-3	TRBJ1-1	TGTGCCAGCTCTTCAGGGGACATGAACACTGAAGCTTTCTTT	CASSSGDMNTEAFF
TRBD1	NA	TRBV30	TRBJ2-7	TGTGCCTGGAGTGTAGGGTCAGGGGGATACGAGCAGTACTTC	CAWSVGSGGYEQYF
TRBD1	NA	TRBV30	TRBJ2-5	TGTGCCTGGAAGGCAAGGGGGCAGGAGACCCAGTACTTC	CAWKARGQETQYF
TRBD1	NA	TRBV5-1	TRBJ2-7	TGCGCCAGCAGCTTGGACAGGGGGCAAAACGAGCAGTACTTC	CASSLDRGQNEQYF
NA	NA	TRBV30	TRBJ1-1	TGTGCCTGGAAAAGGAGCACTGAAGCTTTCTTT	CAWKRSTEAFF
NA	NA	TRBV6-5	TRBJ2-5	TGTGCCAGCAGTCAGACGACAGCCCAAGAGACCCAGTACTTC	CASSQTTAQETQYF
TRBD1	NA	TRBV28	TRBJ1-1	TGTGCCAGCAGTCCGACAGGGCGAAACACTGAAGCTTTCTTT	CASSPTGRNTEAFF
NA	NA	TRBV5-1	TRBJ2-5	TGCGCCAGCAGCTGGTTAGCGGCCCAAGAGACCCAGTACTTC	CASSWLAAQETQYF
TRBD1	NA	TRBV19	TRBJ2-7	TGTGCCAGCAAACCGGGACAGGGATCCTACGAGCAGTACTTC	CASKPGQGSYEQYF
NA	NA	TRBV5-4	TRBJ1-4	TGTGCCAGCAGCTTTGATTTAGCAACTAATGAAAAACTGTTTTTT	CASSFDLATNEKLFF
TRBD1	NA	TRBV11-3	TRBJ2-1	TGTGCCAGCAGCGCGTACCAGGGGGCATACCACAATGAGCAGTTCTTC	CASSAYQGAYHNEQFF
NA	NA	TRBV11-2	TRBJ1-5	TGTGCCAGCAGCTTAGACAGGGGAGGCAATCAGCCCCAGCATTTT	CASSLDRGGNQPQHF
NA	once	TRBV18	TRBJ2-7	TGTGCCAGCTCACCACCCGGTAGGGCAGGGCCATCGTTGGCGGCTAGGGAGCAGTACTTC	CASSPPGRAGPSLAAREQYF
NA	NA	TRBV11-2	TRBJ1-6	TGTGCCAGCAGGTTCGGGTTTAATTCACCCCTCCACTTT	CASRFGFNSPLHF
NA	NA	TRBV29-1	TRBJ1-2	TGCAGCGTTGAAGAGGGGGGATGGGGCTATGGCTACACCTTC	CSVEEGGWGYGYTF
NA	NA	TRBV28	TRBJ1-1	TGTGCCAGCAGTTCCTACACATGGGCAACGTCAGGGGAGACTGAAGCTTTCTTT	CASSSYTWATSGETEAFF
NA	once	TRBV7-9	TRBJ2-7	TGTGCCAGCAGCCCGAGAGGTTCCTACGAGCAGTACTTC	CASSPRGSYEQYF
NA	NA	TRBV2	TRBJ1-1	TGTGCCAGCAGTCCAAATGGGGGCTACACTGAAGCTTTCTTT	CASSPNGGYTEAFF
NA	NA	TRBV5-1	TRBJ2-7	TGCGCCAGCAGCTTAAGGACAGACGGCTACGAGCAGTACTTC	CASSLRTDGYEQYF
TRBD1	few	TRBV6-5	TRBJ1-2	TGTGCCAGCCGAAACAGGGGAATCCATGGCTACACCTTC	CASRNRGIHGYTF
TRBD1	NA	TRBV5-8	TRBJ1-6	TGTGCCAGCAGTCTTGGACAGGTGGAGTATTCACCCCTCCACTTT	CASSLGQVEYSPLHF
TRBD2	NA	TRBV29-1	TRBJ2-1	TGCAGCGTGGCCCCGGCGGGAGGGCCCTACAATGAGCAGTTCTTC	CSVAPAGGPYNEQFF
NA	NA	TRBV6-1	TRBJ2-7	TGTGCCAGCAGGTCGGCCTACGAGCAGTACTTC	CASRSAYEQYF
NA	NA	TRBV6-4	TRBJ1-1	TGTGCCAGCAGTGAGGGGGCCGGAACTGAAGCTTTCTTT	CASSEGAGTEAFF
NA	NA	TRBV6-1	TRBJ1-1	TGTGCCAGCACTACCCCTCTTTGGGGCCAAGCTTTCTTT	CASTTPLWGQAFF
TRBD2	once	TRBV10-3	TRBJ2-1	TGTGCCATCAGCGAACTAGCGTCATCCTACAATGAGCAGTTCTTC	CAISELASSYNEQFF
NA	NA	TRBV7-9	TRBJ1-1	TGTGCCAGCCTTAAAAACACAGTAAACACTGAAGCTTTCTTT	CASLKNTVNTEAFF
TRBD1	NA	TRBV7-9	TRBJ2-1	TGTGCCAGCATATCCGGGACAGGGGCCCTCAATGAGCAGTTCTTC	CASISGTGALNEQFF
TRBD2	NA	TRBV5-1	TRBJ2-2	TGCGCCAGCAGCTTGTTGCGGACTAGCGGGTCGAACACCGGGGAGCTGTTTTTT	CASSLLRTSGSNTGELFF
NA	once	TRBV7-9	TRBJ2-7	TGTGCCAGCAGCTCGTCCAGGGGGGATCCCTACGAGCAGTACTTC	CASSSSRGDPYEQYF
TRBD2	NA	TRBV7-6	TRBJ2-1	TGTGCCAGCAGCTTAGGGCTAGCGGGAGGGCCTTTCGAGTTCTTC	CASSLGLAGGPFEFF
NA	once	TRBV5-4	TRBJ2-1	TGTGCCAGCAGCTTGGCGGGAGCCTACAATGAGCAGTTCTTC	CASSLAGAYNEQFF
NA	once	TRBV21-1	TRBJ2-3	TGTGCCAGCAGTGGAAAGCGGGAGGGATCTAACACAGATACGCAGTATTTT	CASSGKREGSNTDTQYF
NA	NA	TRBV27	TRBJ1-2	TGTGCCAGCAAGGCTGGGGCAGCTAACTATGGCTACACCTTC	CASKAGAANYGYTF
TRBD2	NA	TRBV29-1	TRBJ2-1	TGCAGCGTTAGGACTAGCTCCCACAATGAGCAGTTCTTC	CSVRTSSHNEQFF
TRBD2	NA	TRBV5-4	TRBJ2-5	TGTGCCAGCAGCTTAGCGGGAGTAGGGGAGACCCAGTACTTC	CASSLAGVGETQYF
NA	NA	TRBV30	TRBJ2-1	TGTGCCTGGAGTGCGGTTTTTCGGGAGCAGTTCTTC	CAWSAVFREQFF
NA	once	TRBV11-2	TRBJ1-4	TGTGCCAGCAGCTTGGTGAGGGGGTGGAGGAGGAATGAAAAACTGTTTTTT	CASSLVRGWRRNEKLFF
TRBD2	NA	TRBV7-9	TRBJ2-2	TGTGCCAGCAGCTTGGTTTCTAGCGGGGGGAACACCGGGGAGCTGTTTTTT	CASSLVSSGGNTGELFF
NA	once	TRBV10-3	TRBJ2-3	TGTGCCATCAGTGTACTTACGGGAAGCCCAGATACGCAGTATTTT	CAISVLTGSPDTQYF
NA	NA	TRBV6-1	TRBJ2-1	TGTGCCAGCAGTGAAGCCCCGACTCGTAATGAGCAGTTCTTC	CASSEAPTRNEQFF